This T cell receptor beta chain was documented in a study of Graves' ophthalmopathy and Graves' hyperthyroidism. In this cohort, patients with other autoimmune diseases, uncontrolled infections, pregnancy or lactation were excluded. PBMCs came from less than 12 ml of fresh peripheral blood. At least ten counts were recorded for this clonotype. Its antigen is undetermined. Amplified material comprised TCR beta CDR3 regions derived from RNA transcripts. HTBI-primed first-round RT-PCR preceded second-round multiplex PCR. TCRdb reprocessed the multiplex PCR reads via MiXCR and lists one record per CDR3 protein. Seen here are almost 750,000 distinct CDR3 sequences, about 44% observed once, and the top ten hold about 40%. The V gene lost 5 bases and the J gene lost 4 bases, with 20 bases spanning the gap. The V gene's germline CDR1 is SSHAT and CDR2 FNYEAQ (reference sequence). The CDR3 runs 16 residues. Study outcomes and limitations: The 13-signature model separated ophthalmopathy from stable hyperthyroidism at almost 90% sensitivity and approximately 81% specificity. The blood repertoire also included most expanded thyroid clonotypes above 0.001 frequency.

The source is an adult man with Graves' ophthalmopathy. The chain is built from TRBV7-7 and TRBJ1-2; weak D call: TRBD1 (5 bases). The sample comprised peripheral blood. For the CDR3, the DNA is TGTGCCAGCAGCCCCCTTAGGAGGGGAGAAGGCTATGGCTACACCTTC. This gives the protein CASSPLRRGEGYGYTF. Together with reference TRBV7-7 and TRBJ1-2, the CDR3 gives the full variable domain: GAGVSQSPRYKVTKRGQDVTLRCDPISSHATLYWYQQALGQGPEFLTYFNYEAQPDKSGLPSDRFSAERPEGSISTLTIQRTEQRDSAMYRCASSPLRRGEGYGYTFGSGTRLTVV.